This record concerns one T cell receptor beta chain sequence. Its cognate antigen is unknown. V was cut by 2 bases and J by 2 bases, with 13 bases left in between. The CDR3 is made up of 16 amino acids. The germline V gene encodes CDR1 MNHNS and CDR2 SASEGT. Libraries were prepared by immunoSEQ multiplex PCR; TCRdb keeps only in-frame clonotypes and omits some of them. The table has around 45,000 clones, more than 70% seen once. This entry belongs to a study of OX40 agonist ivuxolimab in advanced cancers. About the study: Earlier treatment with anti-PD-1, anti-PD-L1 or anti-CTLA-4 was permitted, and approximately 38% had received some. Points from the study as a whole: No antigen was identified for the clonally expanded peripheral T cells. More expanded clones were seen, on average, in CD8+ T cells than in CD4+. At doses 0.1 to 3.0 mg/kg, CD4+ and CD8+ clones expanded.

This chain uses TRBV6-1 with TRBJ1-5; D remains unclear. The origin of this receptor is an adult with an advanced solid tumor such as melanoma, head and neck, liver or kidney cancer. Here the sequenced sample was CD4+ or CD8+ T cells sorted from blood, taken in a trial of the OX40 agonist ivuxolimab. Here the CDR3 reads CASSELVRIGNQPQHF. The CDR3, as DNA: TGTGCCAGCAGTGAATTGGTGAGGATTGGCAATCAGCCCCAGCATTTT.